The 16 T cell receptor beta chains below were found in one sample sequenced in a study of shared clonotypes between healthy human individuals. The data were produced by immunoSEQ multiplex PCR, yet TCRdb's version contains in-frame clones alone and is incomplete. Among 850,000 to 1,200,000 clones listed, about 75% were seen once. The sequencing sample was made of memory CD4+ T cells sorted from blood. The subset is: CD45RA-negative fraction. Receptors were obtained from a man younger than 35 in good health.

On this clone itself: This specimen includes other DNA sequences encoding the same CDR3. The rearrangement uses TRBV28 and TRBJ2-3; no reliable D call. V was cut by 5 bases and J by 1 base, with 4 bases left in between. Germline V gives CDR1 MDHEN, CDR2 SYDVKM. This CDR3 region has 12 residues. CDR3 sequence: CASSLRTDTQYF. CDR3 DNA: TGTGCCAGCAGTCTACGCACAGATACGCAGTATTTT. Based on the CDR3 plus reference TRBV28 and TRBJ2-3, the full variable domain is DVKVTQSSRYLVKRTGEKVFLECVQDMDHENMFWYRQDPGLGLRLIYFSYDVKMKEKGDIPEGYSVSREKKERFSLILESASTNQTSMYLCASSLRTDTQYFGPGTRLTVL.

The chain uses TRBV7-9 and TRBJ1-6; no clear D gene. The CDR3 extends over 15 amino acids. Trimming left V 5 bases short and J 4 bases short, with 12 bases between. The germline V gene has CDR1 SEHNR and CDR2 FQNEAQ (reference sequence). The CDR3 nucleotides are TGTGCCAGCAGCCCCGCTGGAGGGTATAATTCACCCCTCCACTTT. Residues: CASSPAGGYNSPLHF.

This clone was found many times. The chain is built from TRBV25-1 and TRBJ2-5; possibly TRBD1 or TRBD2 for D (6 bases each). Germline V CDR1 and CDR2: MGHDK, SYGVNS. Trimming pared 2 bases from V and 7 bases from J, leaving 14 bases between. The CDR3 contains 14 residues. The CDR3 region has the DNA TGTGCCAGCAGTGAACTAGGGGGGACGGGGACCCAGTACTTC. This encodes CASSELGGTGTQYF.

The chain has TRBV11-3 and TRBJ1-6, with D hard to call. This CDR3 is 13 amino acids long. With 2 bases removed from V and 8 bases from J, the gap between germline ends came to 7 bases. Germline V gene lookup returns CDR1 SGHNT and CDR2 YENEEA. The CDR3 loop is CASSLQADSPLHF. CDR3 nucleotides: TGTGCCAGCAGCTTACAGGCAGATTCACCCCTCCACTTT. Full variable domain (remainder filled in from reference TRBV11-3 and TRBJ1-6): EAGVVQSPRYKIIEKKQPVAFWCNPISGHNTLYWYLQNLGQGPELLIRYENEEAVDDSQLPKDRFSAERLKGVDSTLKIQPAELGDSAVYLCASSLQADSPLHFGNGTRLTVT.

The rearrangement links TRBV2 to TRBJ1-2; TRBD1 might be the D (5 bases). The CDR3 loop spans 14 amino acids. Germline V gene lookup returns CDR1 SNHLY and CDR2 FYNNEI. Trimming removed 7 bases at V and 5 bases at J, with 17 bases between. The CDR3, as DNA: TGTGCCAGCATGGGCTTGGACATGGGGTATGGCTACACCTTC. Amino acid sequence: CASMGLDMGYGYTF.

The J gene is TRBJ1-5, the V gene TRBV15; no clear D. The CDR3 consists of 13 residues. Looked up from germline, CDR1 is LNHNV and CDR2 is YYDKDF (reference sequence). V was clipped by 5 bases and J by 5 bases, with 10 bases between them. CDR3 bases: TGTGCCACCAGCCTTAAAACTGATCAGCCCCAGCATTTT. Amino acid sequence: CATSLKTDQPQHF.

The CDR3 is CASSFTVRDTQYF. CDR3 nucleotide sequence: TGCGCCAGCAGCTTCACGGTTAGAGATACGCAGTATTTT. The V gene is TRBV5-1, the J gene TRBJ2-3; D gene unclear. The CDR3 sequence is 13 residues long. Germline V gives CDR1 SGHRS, CDR2 YFSETQ. V was shortened by 2 bases and J by 5 bases, with 9 bases between the two germline ends.

The J gene is TRBJ1-2, the V gene TRBV5-4; 9 nucleotides align to TRBD1. After removal of 1 base from V and 4 bases from J, the junction contained 11 bases not matched to a gene. The CDR3 consists of 17 residues. Germline CDR1 is SGHNT and CDR2 is YYREEE (reference sequence). DNA for the CDR3: TGTGCCAGCAGCTTGCAGAGTTACAGGGGGCTACCCTATGGCTACACCTTC. Its protein is CASSLQSYRGLPYGYTF.

The chain couples TRBV5-4 to TRBJ2-3; 11 bases fit TRBD2. Trimming took 4 bases from V and 2 from J; bases not matched to a gene: 6. Germline CDR1 SGHNT, CDR2 YYREEE (reference sequence). CDR3 length equals 16 residues. Written as DNA, the CDR3 is TGTGCCAGCAGCAAGGTAGCGGGAGGGTTCACAGATACGCAGTATTTT. This translates into CASSKVAGGFTDTQYF.

As concerns this clone: Other nucleotide sequences from this sample produce the same CDR3. The rearrangement links TRBV18 to TRBJ2-5; 8 positions agree with TRBD1. The CDR3 is made up of 15 amino acids. Germline CDR1 is KGHSH and CDR2 is LQKENI. J was trimmed by 1 base and V by 3 bases; bases with no gene match: 4. CDR3 residues: CASSPEQGGQETQYF. The CDR3 bases are TGTGCCAGCTCACCGGAACAGGGGGGCCAAGAGACCCAGTACTTC.

The rearrangement uses TRBV5-1 and TRBJ2-2; TRBD2 might be the D (6 bases). Trimming cost V 6 bases and J 6 bases, with 18 bases left between them. In germline, CDR1 is SGHRS, CDR2 YFSETQ. The CDR3 is 15 amino acids. Here the CDR3 DNA reads TGCGCCAGCACCTCGGGACTGGGGCGACCCGGGGAGCTGTTTTTT. Amino acid sequence: CASTSGLGRPGELFF.

This chain connects TRBV27 to TRBJ1-2; 8 bases line up with TRBD1. The germline V gene encodes CDR1 MNHEY and CDR2 SMNVEV (reference sequence). This CDR3 spans 17 amino acids. The trim removed 2 bases at V and 0 bases at J, leaving 8 bases unmatched. The CDR3 protein is CASSLRGTGTTNYGYTF. The DNA of the CDR3 is TGTGCCAGCAGTTTAAGGGGGACAGGAACTACTAACTATGGCTACACCTTC.

The gene calls are TRBV4-3 and TRBJ2-3, with D uncertain. Germline assignment: CDR1 LGHNA and CDR2 YSLEER. V shed 2 bases and J shed 0 bases, with 9 bases lying between them. This CDR3 spans 15 amino acids. The CDR3 spells CASSQTISSTDTQYF. The CDR3 bases are TGCGCCAGCAGCCAAACAATCTCTAGCACAGATACGCAGTATTTT.

This clone was observed a few times. The rearrangement joins TRBV19 to TRBJ1-6; TRBD1 aligns across 7 bases. Germline CDR1 reads LNHDA; CDR2 reads SQIVND (reference sequence). J lost 11 bases, V lost 1 base, and 11 bases had no gene match. The CDR3 extends over 16 amino acids. CDR3 amino acids: CASSIGQGGVGTPLHF. CDR3 sequence (DNA): TGTGCCAGTAGTATAGGACAGGGAGGGGTCGGGACACCCCTCCACTTT.

Notes on this clone: Other nucleotide sequences from this sample produce the same CDR3. The chain links TRBV2 to TRBJ1-2, with 7 bases that match TRBD1. J gave up 2 bases and V 6 bases, and 6 bases lay outside the gene matches. Per the germline V gene, CDR1 is SNHLY and CDR2 is FYNNEI. This CDR3 contains 14 residues. CDR3: CASSPQGQNYGYTF. The DNA for the CDR3 is TGTGCCAGCAGCCCCCAGGGACAGAACTATGGCTACACCTTC.

This rearrangement joins TRBV5-6 to TRBJ1-5; TRBD1 might be the D (5 bases). V lost 4 bases, J lost 4 bases, and 9 bases lay in between. The CDR3 spans 13 residues. Germline lookup yields CDR1 SGHDT and CDR2 YYEEEE. Here the CDR3 reads CASSVGVNQPQHF. The CDR3 DNA reads TGTGCCAGCAGCGTAGGGGTTAATCAGCCCCAGCATTTT.